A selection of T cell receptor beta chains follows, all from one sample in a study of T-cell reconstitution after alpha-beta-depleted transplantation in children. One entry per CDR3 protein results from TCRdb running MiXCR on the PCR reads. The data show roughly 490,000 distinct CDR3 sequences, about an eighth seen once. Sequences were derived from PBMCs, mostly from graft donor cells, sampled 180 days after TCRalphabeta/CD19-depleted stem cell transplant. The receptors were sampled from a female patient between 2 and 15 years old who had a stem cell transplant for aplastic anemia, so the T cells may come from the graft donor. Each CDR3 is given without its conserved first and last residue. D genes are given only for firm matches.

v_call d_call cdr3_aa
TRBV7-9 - ASSAGAGFYNEQF
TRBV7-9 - ASRKGTYHRWDEQF
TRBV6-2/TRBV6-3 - ASSYPSTATNEKLF
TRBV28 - ASSLSPRAWSYGYT
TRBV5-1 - ASSLGSSDTQY
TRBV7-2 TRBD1 ASSLDRGLTEAF
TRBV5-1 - ASRVGDRNEKLF
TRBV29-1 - SVTTSGETQY
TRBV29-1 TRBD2 SASSGSGEQF
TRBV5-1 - ASSYQLGKGKNIQY
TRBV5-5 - ASSLTTNEKLF
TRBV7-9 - ASIPQTDTQY